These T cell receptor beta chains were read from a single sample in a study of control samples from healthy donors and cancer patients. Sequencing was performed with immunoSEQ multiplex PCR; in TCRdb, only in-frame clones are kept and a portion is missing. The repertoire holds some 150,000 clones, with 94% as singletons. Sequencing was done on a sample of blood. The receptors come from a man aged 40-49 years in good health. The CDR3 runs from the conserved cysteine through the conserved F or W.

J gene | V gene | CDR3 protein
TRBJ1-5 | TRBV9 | CASSVGMDQPQHF
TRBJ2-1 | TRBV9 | CASSVPTPGNEQFF
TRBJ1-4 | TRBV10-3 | CAIGGTENEKLFF
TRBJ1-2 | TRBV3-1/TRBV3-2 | CASSRLTAINYGYTF
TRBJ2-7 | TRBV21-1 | CASSKFGKGQPYEQYF
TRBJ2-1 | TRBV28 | CASSPWGLAGYNEQFF
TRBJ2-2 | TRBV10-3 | CAISDSQLGTNGELFF
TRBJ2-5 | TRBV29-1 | CSVCQDLWYQETQYF
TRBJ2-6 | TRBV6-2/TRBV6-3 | CASSATPGPPSGANVLTF
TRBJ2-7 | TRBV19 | CASSIQAGNYEQYF
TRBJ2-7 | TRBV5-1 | CASSANPYYEQYF